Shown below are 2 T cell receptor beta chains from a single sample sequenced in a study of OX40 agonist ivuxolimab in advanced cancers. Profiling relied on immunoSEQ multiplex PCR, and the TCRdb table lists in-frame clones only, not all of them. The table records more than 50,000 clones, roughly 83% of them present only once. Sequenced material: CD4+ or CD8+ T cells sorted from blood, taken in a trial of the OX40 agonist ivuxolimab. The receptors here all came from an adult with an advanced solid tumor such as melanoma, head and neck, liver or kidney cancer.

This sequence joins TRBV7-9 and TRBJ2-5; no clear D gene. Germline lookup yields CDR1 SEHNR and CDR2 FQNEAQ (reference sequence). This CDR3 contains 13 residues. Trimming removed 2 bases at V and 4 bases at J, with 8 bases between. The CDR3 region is CASSLSGRETQYF. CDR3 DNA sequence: TGTGCCAGCAGCTTATCAGGACGAGAGACCCAGTACTTC.

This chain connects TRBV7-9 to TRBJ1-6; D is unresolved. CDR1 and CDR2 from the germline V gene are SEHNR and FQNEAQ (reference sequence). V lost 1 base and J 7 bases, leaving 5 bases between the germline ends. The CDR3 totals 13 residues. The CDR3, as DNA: TGTGCCAGCAGCTTAGATCCCAATTCACCCCTCCACTTT. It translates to CASSLDPNSPLHF.